The entry that follows covers one T cell receptor beta chain sequence. Antigen: not known. Using immunoSEQ multiplex PCR, the repertoire was profiled, and TCRdb retains in-frame clones only, with some absent. The repertoire holds 1.5 million to 2.5 million clones, with approximately 94% as singletons. This CDR3 is 15 amino acids long. The germline V gene encodes CDR1 SNHLY and CDR2 FYNNEI. Trimming stripped 5 bases from V and 0 bases from J, with 12 bases between. The data are from a study of shared clonotypes between healthy human individuals. Notes on the study in general: Rarefaction indicated that sorted-subset sequencing remained incomplete although depth was large. Some clonotypes were shared by all four sorted-subset donors, while others were not shared. The non-shared ones had lower generation probabilities than the shared ones.

Naive-designated CD8 cells lacked CD45RO, were positively enriched for CCR7, and omitted terminally differentiated effector memory CD45RA+ cells. This rearrangement joins TRBV2 to TRBJ2-3; no reliable D call. The TCR sequence derives from a man in his late teens or twenties in good health. The specimen was naive CD8+ T cells sorted from blood. The CDR3 loop reads CASSPAPMSTDTQYF. Written as DNA, the CDR3 is TGTGCCAGCAGTCCCGCTCCTATGAGCACAGATACGCAGTATTTT. The variable domain in full, completed from reference TRBV2 and TRBJ2-3, reads EPEVTQTPSHQVTQMGQEVILRCVPISNHLYFYWYRQILGQKVEFLVSFYNNEISEKSEIFDDQFSVERPDGSNFTLKIRSTKLEDSAMYFCASSPAPMSTDTQYFGPGTRLTVL.